The present entry profiles one T cell receptor beta chain with its context. The V end was cut by 6 bases, the J end by 5 bases, with 15 bases between. This CDR3 has 15 amino acids. CDR1 is SGHRS, CDR2 YFSETQ, per germline. The data belong to a study of T-cell memory formation after mild COVID-19. Background on the study: Clustering of TCRs was largely donor specific.

Each CDR3 protein is one row after TCRdb ran MiXCR on the 5' RACE reads. The data hold some 62,000 distinct CDR3 sequences, with about 9.4% observed a single time. Sequencing was performed on PBMCs or a T cell subset sorted from them (not recorded which). The origin of this receptor is a man younger than 35 who had mild COVID-19 (a few samples of this study predate the infection). Cell type and time point are not known. The chain has TRBV5-1 and TRBJ1-6, with unresolved D. This chain's CDR3 is CASKAAETNNSPLHF. The CDR3 DNA follows: TGCGCCAGCAAAGCCGCAGAGACGAATAATTCACCCCTCCACTTT. Together with reference TRBV5-1 and TRBJ1-6, the CDR3 gives the full variable domain: KAGVTQTPRYLIKTRGQQVTLSCSPISGHRSVSWYQQTPGQGLQFLFEYFSETQRNKGNFPGRFSGRQFSNSRSEMNVSTLELGDSALYLCASKAAETNNSPLHFGNGTRLTVT.